The 21 T cell receptor beta chains below all came from one sample that was sequenced in a study of cytomegalovirus exposure and HLA in healthy donors. It was with 60 Vbeta and 13 Jbeta primers that the PCR ran. TCRdb's table, derived via immunoSEQ multiplex PCR, lists solely in-frame clones and lacks some. The sample lists about 110,000 clones; around four fifths were seen once. Sequenced material: PBMCs. The receptors originated from a man aged 25 to 45 in good health and CMV-seronegative.

The chain links TRBV9 to TRBJ1-3; D uncertain. Deletions cut 4 bases from V and 2 bases from J, with 19 bases between. CDR3 length: 17 amino acids. CDR1 and CDR2 from the germline V gene are SGDLS and YYNGEE. CDR3 protein: CASSPQPGAGTGNTIYF. Written as DNA, the CDR3 is TGTGCCAGCAGCCCCCAACCGGGTGCGGGTACTGGAAACACCATATATTTT.

The chain uses TRBV28 and TRBJ1-1, with a possible D match to TRBD1 (5 bases). Germline V CDR1 and CDR2: MDHEN, SYDVKM. Trimming removed 3 bases from V and 0 bases from J, with 5 bases in between. This CDR3 region has 13 residues. CDR3 nucleotides: TGTGCCAGCAGTTTCAGGGTGAACACTGAAGCTTTCTTT. This codes for CASSFRVNTEAFF.

This clone was recorded only once. The chain is built from TRBV10-3 and TRBJ1-5, with a tentative D call TRBD1 (5 bases). This CDR3 comprises 12 residues. Germline V gene lookup returns CDR1 ENHRY and CDR2 SYGVKD. Deletions cut 10 bases from V and 5 bases from J, with 12 bases between. The CDR3 DNA reads as TGTGCCACAGCCGGGGGGGATCAGCCCCAGCATTTT. Its translation: CATAGGDQPQHF.

This clone was counted only a few times. The V gene is TRBV5-6, the J gene TRBJ1-1; the match to TRBD1 covers 8 bases. The germline gives CDR1 SGHDT, CDR2 YYEEEE. The CDR3 spans 14 residues. V lost 2 bases, J lost 5 bases, and 5 bases stayed unmatched. The CDR3 loop is CASSFQGAWTEAFF. As DNA, the CDR3 is TGTGCCAGCAGCTTTCAGGGGGCTTGGACTGAAGCTTTCTTT.

The chain combines TRBV28 with TRBJ2-5, with 10 bases identical to TRBD2. The ends lost 6 bases at V and 3 bases at J; junction bases unmatched: 13. The CDR3 length is 17 residues. From germline, CDR1 is MDHEN and CDR2 SYDVKM. In DNA, the CDR3 is TGTGCCAGCAGGGTCGGGTTTGGTAGCGGGAGGAAAGAGACCCAGTACTTC. Translation gives CASRVGFGSGRKETQYF.

This sequence joins TRBV7-2 and TRBJ1-2; a possible D gene is TRBD1 (6 bases). The CDR3 totals 13 residues. Between the trimmed V and J ends, which lost 2 bases and 5 bases, there was a span of 9 bases. Per the germline V gene, CDR1 is SGHTA and CDR2 is FQGNSA. The CDR3 DNA sequence: TGTGCCAGCAGCTTACTCGGACAGTATGGCTACACCTTC. This gives the protein CASSLLGQYGYTF.

The rearrangement uses TRBV7-8 and TRBJ2-7; 7 bases fit TRBD1. Germline CDR1 and CDR2: SGHVS and FQNEAQ. The CDR3 runs 15 residues. The V gene end was trimmed by 5 bases and the J gene end by 2 bases; junction bases not matched to a gene: 9. This CDR3 reads CASSDKRGLAYEQYF. The CDR3 DNA is TGTGCCAGCAGCGACAAAAGGGGGCTTGCCTACGAGCAGTACTTC.

This clone was detected a few times. This chain connects TRBV4-3 to TRBJ1-1; 7 nucleotides agree with TRBD1. The V gene's germline CDR1 is LGHNA and CDR2 YSLEER. This CDR3 contains 14 residues. The ends lost 0 bases at V and 4 bases at J; junction bases unmatched: 2. CDR3 sequence reads: CASSQEDRTTEAFF. In nucleotides, the CDR3 is TGCGCCAGCAGCCAAGAGGACAGGACCACTGAAGCTTTCTTT.

This clone showed up just a few times. The chain carries TRBV6-4 and TRBJ1-1; D is undetermined. This CDR3 comprises 13 residues. Trimming stripped 6 bases from V and 0 bases from J, with 8 bases between. Germline CDR1 MRHNA, CDR2 SNTAGT. The CDR3 sequence is CASSRIMNTEAFF. The CDR3 DNA is TGTGCCAGCAGCAGGATCATGAACACTGAAGCTTTCTTT.

The V call is TRBV7-2, the J call TRBJ2-7, with 16 bases that match TRBD2. The CDR3 is 15 amino acids. V lost 4 bases, J lost 6 bases, and 3 bases stayed unmatched. Looked up from germline, CDR1 is SGHTA and CDR2 is FQGNSA. CDR3 DNA: TGTGCCAGCAGCTCGGGACTAGCGGGGGGGCTCGAGCAGTACTTC. Translation: CASSSGLAGGLEQYF.

This clone was observed a few times. The chain couples TRBV11-3 to TRBJ2-3; 8 bases line up with TRBD2. The trim removed 3 bases at V and 4 bases at J, leaving 9 bases unmatched. The CDR3 loop spans 16 amino acids. The germline CDR1 and CDR2 sequences are SGHNT and YENEEA. The CDR3 reads CASSFTRGGLPDTQYF. The CDR3 DNA reads as TGTGCCAGCAGCTTTACACGGGGGGGCCTCCCAGATACGCAGTATTTT.

This clone was counted only a few times. The chain recombines TRBV15 with TRBJ2-6, with D tentatively TRBD1 (5 bases). Trimming removed 1 base at V and 0 bases at J, with 10 bases between. This CDR3 is built from 17 residues. From germline, CDR1 is LNHNV and CDR2 YYDKDF (reference sequence). CDR3 in amino acids: CATSRGGHSSGANVLTF. In nucleotides, the CDR3 is TGTGCCACCAGCAGAGGGGGCCATAGCTCTGGGGCCAACGTCCTGACTTTC.

Only a few counts were recorded for this clone. This chain links TRBV19 with TRBJ2-3, with 8 nucleotides matching TRBD2. Germline V gives CDR1 LNHDA, CDR2 SQIVND (reference sequence). CDR3 length: 14 amino acids. V lost 7 bases to trimming and J lost 3 bases; unmatched junction nucleotides: 6. CDR3 sequence: CASTRGGSTDTQYF. The DNA for the CDR3 is TGTGCCAGTACCCGGGGGGGCTCTACAGATACGCAGTATTTT.

This clone came up a few times. CDR3 bases: TGTGCCAGCAGGTTACGGACTAGGGACCAAGAGACCCAGTACTTC. Protein sequence: CASRLRTRDQETQYF. The rearrangement joins TRBV2 to TRBJ2-5, with 7 positions matching TRBD2. Germline loops: CDR1 SNHLY, CDR2 FYNNEI. CDR3 length: 15 residues. V lost 6 bases, J lost 0 bases, and 7 bases stayed unmatched.

The count of this clone is one. The chain recombines TRBV12-5 with TRBJ1-1, with D unclear. Germline values: CDR1 LGHNT, CDR2 FRNRAP. The CDR3 covers 16 residues. The germline V and J ends were trimmed by 10 bases and 3 bases, with 24 bases remaining between them. This chain's CDR3 is CATRVYSVKGHTEAFF. In DNA, the CDR3 is TGTGCTACCCGGGTGTACTCGGTTAAAGGTCACACTGAAGCTTTCTTT.

This chain connects TRBV7-9 to TRBJ2-3, with D possibly matching TRBD1 (5 bases). Trimming took 1 base from V and 0 from J, leaving 8 bases between them. Per germline, CDR1 SEHNR and CDR2 FQNEAQ (reference sequence). The CDR3 consists of 15 residues. Written as DNA, the CDR3 is TGTGCCAGCAGCTTAGACGGACATAGCACAGATACGCAGTATTTT. This encodes CASSLDGHSTDTQYF.

The rearrangement joins TRBV18 to TRBJ2-5; the match to TRBD2 covers 13 bases. V was pared by 2 bases and J by 5 bases, with 8 bases of the junction left unmatched. Germline-derived CDR1 and CDR2 are KGHSH and LQKENI. The CDR3 length is 17 residues. The CDR3 loop is CASSPTGLAGIQETQYF. The CDR3 nucleotides read TGTGCCAGCTCACCAACGGGACTAGCGGGGATCCAGGAGACCCAGTACTTC. Based on the CDR3 plus reference TRBV18 and TRBJ2-5, the full variable domain is NAGVMQNPRHLVRRRGQEARLRCSPMKGHSHVYWYRQLPEEGLKFMVYLQKENIIDESGMPKERFSAEFPKEGPSILRIQQVVRGDSAAYFCASSPTGLAGIQETQYFGPGTRLLVL.

The rearrangement joins TRBV5-5 to TRBJ2-7; 12 nucleotides line up with TRBD2. CDR3 length equals 17 residues. From germline, CDR1 is SGHKS and CDR2 YYEKEE (reference sequence). V dropped 1 base and J dropped 0; count of bases not matched to a gene: 5. CDR3 residues: CASSLSLAGGSSYEQYF. CDR3 DNA: TGTGCCAGCAGCTTGTCCCTAGCGGGAGGGAGCTCCTACGAGCAGTACTTC.

V gene TRBV7-9 combines with J gene TRBJ2-3, with TRBD1 matching 7 bases. Trimming took 3 bases from V and 4 from J; bases not matched to a gene: 1. Germline lookup yields CDR1 SEHNR and CDR2 FQNEAQ (reference sequence). The CDR3 consists of 13 residues. CDR3 bases: TGTGCCAGCAGCTTCCAGGGGGCAGATACGCAGTATTTT. Amino acid sequence: CASSFQGADTQYF. Supplemented by reference TRBV7-9 and TRBJ2-3, the full variable domain reads DTGVSQNPRHKITKRGQNVTFRCDPISEHNRLYWYRQTLGQGPEFLTYFQNEAQLEKSRLLSDRFSAERPKGSFSTLEIQRTEQGDSAMYLCASSFQGADTQYFGPGTRLTVL.

This clone was recorded a few times. The V and J genes are TRBV29-1 and TRBJ1-2, with D possibly being TRBD1 (5 bases). Trimming left V 6 bases short and J 3 bases short, with 14 bases between. There are 13 residues in the CDR3. CDR1 is SQVTM and CDR2 is ANQGSEA in the germline V gene. CDR3 nucleotide sequence: TGCAGCGTCCATCGGGGGTACGACTATGGCTACACCTTC. Encoded protein: CSVHRGYDYGYTF.

This chain connects TRBV28 to TRBJ1-1, with D possibly TRBD1 on 5 matching bases. The V gene's germline CDR1 is MDHEN and CDR2 SYDVKM. V was trimmed by 8 bases and J by 2 bases, leaving 12 bases between them. The CDR3 has 13 residues. CDR3 DNA: TGTGCCAGCGCCAGGGACTACAACACTGAAGCTTTCTTT. Amino acid sequence: CASARDYNTEAFF.